Below, 2 T cell receptor beta chains from the same sample are listed, as sequenced in a study of cytomegalovirus exposure and HLA in healthy donors. Libraries were prepared by immunoSEQ multiplex PCR; TCRdb keeps only in-frame clonotypes and omits some of them. The table lists 95,000 to 150,000 clones, about 84% of them singletons. The sample taken for sequencing was PBMCs. The receptors were sampled from a woman in her 30s in good health and CMV-seronegative.

The chain uses TRBV11-3 and TRBJ1-1, with 8 bases identical to TRBD1. This CDR3 has 16 amino acids. CDR1 and CDR2 from the germline V gene are SGHNT and YENEEA. Unmatched junction bases numbered 11, after V lost 4 bases and J lost 4 bases. The CDR3 nucleotides are TGTGCCAGCAGCTACCTGACCGGGACAGGTAGCACTGAAGCTTTCTTT. This gives the protein CASSYLTGTGSTEAFF.

This clone was observed once. The V and J genes are TRBV4-1 and TRBJ1-1, with D possibly TRBD1 on 5 matching bases. V gave up 4 bases and J gave up 3 bases, with 9 bases separating them. Germline assignment: CDR1 MGHRA and CDR2 YSYEKL. The CDR3 extends over 13 amino acids. The CDR3 DNA sequence: TGCGCCAGCAGCCTCGGACAAGACACTGAAGCTTTCTTT. The encoded protein is CASSLGQDTEAFF.